These 27 T cell receptor beta chains share one sample of origin, sequenced in a study of blood T cell repertoires in COVID-19. Profiling relied on immunoSEQ multiplex PCR, and the TCRdb table lists in-frame clones only, not all of them. This sample has approximately 170,000 clones; about 87% occur once, and the top ten carry more than 25%. Source material: peripheral blood. Receptors were obtained from a man aged 55 to 70 with acute or convalescent COVID-19.

In its sample, this clone was seen once. The chain couples TRBV21-1 to TRBJ2-1; the table's D call of TRBD1 was not tested on the DNA. TRBV21-1 is a pseudogene. The CDR3 sequence is 16 residues long. The CDR3 reads CASSKVRTGGTNEQFF. The CDR3 DNA follows: TGTGCCAGCAGCAAAGTACGGACAGGGGGAACCAATGAGCAGTTCTTC.

The CDR3 protein is CASGRTGFAGANVLTF. The CDR3, as DNA: TGTGCTAGTGGTCGGACAGGTTTCGCCGGGGCCAACGTCCTGACTTTC. The chain employs TRBV12-5 and TRBJ2-6; TRBD1 matches 7 bases. V lost 5 bases to trimming and J lost 4 bases; unmatched junction nucleotides: 8. The CDR3 length is 16 residues. Germline CDR1 LGHNT, CDR2 FRNRAP.

The chain links TRBV7-2 to TRBJ2-2; D perhaps matches TRBD2 (5 bases). Germline loops: CDR1 SGHTA, CDR2 FQGNSA. The CDR3 spans 15 residues. V was pared by 4 bases and J by 4 bases, with 13 bases between. The CDR3 region has the DNA TGTGCCAGCAGCTCGGACTCCGTGGGCACCGGGGAGCTGTTTTTT. Residues: CASSSDSVGTGELFF. Filled out from reference TRBV7-2 and TRBJ2-2, the complete variable domain reads GAGVSQSPSNKVTEKGKDVELRCDPISGHTALYWYRQSLGQGLEFLIYFQGNSAPDKSGLPSDRFSAERTGGSVSTLTIQRTQQEDSAVYLCASSSDSVGTGELFFGEGSRLTVL.

The V gene is TRBV11-2, the J gene TRBJ1-2, with 8 bases lining up with TRBD1. Germline V gene data show CDR1 as SGHAT and CDR2 as FQNNGV. Germline trimming cut 3 bases from V and 8 bases from J; bases unmatched to any gene: 5. The CDR3 has 13 amino acids. As DNA, the CDR3 is TGTGCCAGCAGCTTGTCAGGGGGCTACGGCTACACCTTC. Its protein is CASSLSGGYGYTF.

This chain uses TRBV7-8 with TRBJ1-3, with D unresolved. This CDR3 is built from 14 residues. V dropped 4 bases and J dropped 0 bases, with 7 bases sitting between them. Germline values: CDR1 SGHVS, CDR2 FQNEAQ. This CDR3 is CASSSLYSGNTIYF. CDR3 coding DNA: TGTGCCAGCAGCTCTCTTTACTCTGGAAACACCATATATTTT.

The chain combines TRBV10-3 with TRBJ2-7; 7 positions agree with TRBD1. CDR1 and CDR2 (germline): ENHRY, SYGVKD. V dropped 4 bases and J dropped 4; count of bases not matched to a gene: 4. The CDR3 has 13 residues. The CDR3 here is CAISGGDSYEQYV. CDR3 nucleotides: TGTGCCATCAGTGGTGGGGACAGTTACGAGCAGTACGTC.

This clone was counted a single time. The chain is built from TRBV19 and TRBJ1-5, with D unresolved. The germline V gene has CDR1 LNHDA and CDR2 SQIVND (reference sequence). Trimming took 3 bases from V and 3 from J, leaving 15 bases between them. The CDR3 totals 16 residues. CDR3 nucleotide sequence: TGTGCCAGTAGTATCTCCCCGGGGATCATCAATCAGCCCCAGCATTTT. Residues: CASSISPGIINQPQHF.

As to this clone: The same CDR3 is also encoded by other DNA sequences in this sample. This chain joins TRBV6-5 and TRBJ2-5, with TRBD1 matching over 12 bases. The V segment lost 2 bases and the J segment 4 bases; nucleotides outside the gene matches: 2. The CDR3 contains 15 residues. Per germline, CDR1 MNHEY and CDR2 SVGAGI. DNA for the CDR3: TGTGCCAGCAGTTACGGGACAGGGGGCGGAGAGACCCAGTACTTC. Protein: CASSYGTGGGETQYF.

The rearrangement joins TRBV3-1 (or the pseudogene TRBV3-2) to TRBJ2-2; TRBD1 aligns across 10 bases. After removal of 4 bases from V and 6 bases from J, the junction contained 8 bases not matched to a gene. The V gene's germline CDR1 is LGHDT and CDR2 YNNKEL (reference sequence). CDR3 length: 16 residues. CDR3 residues: CASSPQLGQGPGELFF. Here the CDR3 DNA reads TGTGCCAGCAGCCCCCAGCTGGGACAGGGGCCCGGGGAGCTGTTTTTT.

The genes are TRBV7-9 and TRBJ2-7; 7 bases fit TRBD1. This CDR3 spans 14 amino acids. Germline CDR1 reads SEHNR; CDR2 reads FQNEAQ (reference sequence). V trimming: 3 bases; J trimming: 4 bases; junction bases outside the gene matches: 6. The CDR3 loop reads CASSFGTVAYEQYF. For the CDR3, the DNA is TGTGCCAGCAGCTTTGGGACAGTAGCGTACGAGCAGTACTTC. Filled out from reference TRBV7-9 and TRBJ2-7, the complete variable domain reads DTGVSQNPRHKITKRGQNVTFRCDPISEHNRLYWYRQTLGQGPEFLTYFQNEAQLEKSRLLSDRFSAERPKGSFSTLEIQRTEQGDSAMYLCASSFGTVAYEQYFGPGTRLTVT.

This chain links TRBV5-6 with TRBJ1-4; 8 nucleotides line up with TRBD1. V lost 1 base and J lost 8; bases outside the gene matches: 4. From germline, CDR1 is SGHDT and CDR2 YYEEEE. This CDR3 region has 14 residues. The CDR3 coding sequence is TGTGCCAGCAGCTTGTCAGGGGGCAGGGAAAAACTGTTTTTT. Translated: CASSLSGGREKLFF. Based on the CDR3 plus reference TRBV5-6 and TRBJ1-4, the full variable domain is DAGVTQSPTHLIKTRGQQVTLRCSPKSGHDTVSWYQQALGQGPQFIFQYYEEEERQRGNFPDRFSGHQFPNYSSELNVNALLLGDSALYLCASSLSGGREKLFFGSGTQLSVL.

A single count supports this clone. V gene TRBV11-3 combines with J gene TRBJ2-3; no definite D call. The CDR3 runs to 12 residues. V dropped 0 bases and J dropped 6 bases, with 4 bases sitting between them. The germline CDR1 and CDR2 sequences are SGHNT and YENEEA. The CDR3 DNA reads TGTGCCAGCAGCTTAGATGGCGATACGCAGTATTTT. Its protein is CASSLDGDTQYF.

The chain couples TRBV25-1 to TRBJ1-4, with 7 bases identical to TRBD1. The CDR3 is made up of 16 amino acids. Germline assignment: CDR1 MGHDK and CDR2 SYGVNS. J was trimmed by 7 bases and V by 4 bases; bases with no gene match: 12. For the CDR3, the DNA is TGTGCCAGCAGTGCCCCTTCGAGACAGGGTAGTGAAAAACTGTTTTTT. Amino acids: CASSAPSRQGSEKLFF.

The chain combines TRBV18 with TRBJ1-1, with D tentatively TRBD1 (5 bases). CDR3 length: 14 residues. V was clipped by 7 bases and J by 0 bases, with 12 bases between them. Germline V CDR1 and CDR2: KGHSH, LQKENI. The CDR3 nucleotides read TGTGCCAGCTACTCGACAGCCATGAACACTGAAGCTTTCTTT. It translates to CASYSTAMNTEAFF.

In its sample, this clone was seen once. CDR3 nucleotides: TGTGCCACCAGTGACCCAGGATACAATGAGCAGTTCTTC. Encoded protein: CATSDPGYNEQFF. The genes are TRBV24-1 and TRBJ2-1; D remains unclear. Trimming removed 4 bases at V and 4 bases at J, with 7 bases between. Germline V lookup: CDR1 KGHDR, CDR2 SFDVKD. This CDR3 comprises 13 residues.

The CDR3 loop is CASSLDRQYGYTF. The CDR3 nucleotides read TGTGCCAGCTCCTTGGACAGGCAGTATGGCTACACCTTC. The chain carries TRBV6-5 and TRBJ1-2, with TRBD1 matching 7 bases. The length of the CDR3 is 13 residues. The germline CDR1 and CDR2 sequences are MNHEY and SVGAGI. V was pared by 8 bases and J by 5 bases, with 8 bases of the junction left unmatched.

V gene TRBV9 combines with J gene TRBJ1-2, with D perhaps matching TRBD1 (6 bases). CDR1 and CDR2 from the germline V gene are SGDLS and YYNGEE. Trimming left V 0 bases short and J 0 bases short, with 9 bases between. This CDR3 comprises 15 residues. CDR3 amino acids: CASSVEAGANYGYTF. In nucleotides, the CDR3 is TGTGCCAGCAGCGTAGAAGCAGGGGCTAACTATGGCTACACCTTC.

The chain uses TRBV4-1 and TRBJ1-2; D might be TRBD1 (6 bases). CDR1 and CDR2 (germline): MGHRA, YSYEKL. Trimming took off 4 bases at V and 5 bases at J, with 20 bases between the two ends. This CDR3 has 16 amino acids. The chain's CDR3 is CASSLLRGNRVYGYTF. Here the CDR3 DNA reads TGCGCCAGCAGCCTCTTAAGAGGCAACAGGGTATATGGCTACACCTTC.

The rearrangement uses TRBV2 and TRBJ2-5; no reliable D call. This CDR3 has 13 amino acids. V gave up 7 bases and J gave up 2 bases, with 11 bases separating them. In germline, CDR1 is SNHLY, CDR2 FYNNEI. The CDR3 bases are TGTGCCAGCATCGGGTCGGTACAAGAGACCCAGTACTTC. This encodes CASIGSVQETQYF.

This clone has just one count. This rearrangement joins TRBV7-2 to TRBJ2-2; the match to TRBD2 covers 9 bases. V lost 11 bases and J lost 0; bases outside the gene matches: 7. Per the germline V gene, CDR1 is SGHTA and CDR2 is FQGNSA. CDR3 size: 15 residues. CDR3 DNA sequence: TGTGCCTCCCGAAGGACTAGCGCGAACACCGGGGAGCTGTTTTTT. Translating gives CASRRTSANTGELFF.

V and J are TRBV27 and TRBJ1-6; TRBD1 agrees at 7 bases. V was clipped by 6 bases and J by 1 base; unmatched bases: 9. Germline values: CDR1 MNHEY, CDR2 SMNVEV (reference sequence). CDR3 length: 17 amino acids. DNA for the CDR3: TGTGCCAGCAGCCAGCGGAGGGGGCGTTCCTATAATTCACCCCTCCACTTT. Translating gives CASSQRRGRSYNSPLHF.

The chain's CDR3 is CASSEGTGLREQFF. In nucleotides, the CDR3 is TGTGCCAGCAGTGAAGGGACAGGGCTTCGGGAGCAGTTCTTC. The chain joins TRBV6-4 to TRBJ2-1; 9 bases are shared with TRBD1. Trimming at V came to 3 bases and at J to 10 bases, leaving 7 bases not matched to a gene. Germline loops: CDR1 MRHNA, CDR2 SNTAGT. The CDR3 totals 14 residues.

The rearrangement joins TRBV2 to TRBJ1-1; D ambiguous. V lost 1 base and J lost 4, with 7 bases in between. CDR1 and CDR2 (germline): SNHLY, FYNNEI. This CDR3 has 13 amino acids. The CDR3 loop is CASSEEYSTEAFF. Here the CDR3 DNA reads TGTGCCAGCAGTGAAGAGTACAGCACTGAAGCTTTCTTT.

This sequence joins TRBV5-1 and TRBJ2-7, with TRBD1 matching over 10 bases. Germline CDR1 and CDR2: SGHRS and YFSETQ. This CDR3 spans 15 amino acids. V dropped 3 bases and J dropped 2; count of bases not matched to a gene: 5. CDR3: CASSSGTGDPYEQYF. The CDR3 DNA is TGCGCCAGCAGCTCCGGGACAGGGGATCCCTACGAGCAGTACTTC.

The gene calls are TRBV4-3 and TRBJ2-3; tentatively, D is TRBD2 (6 bases). CDR3 length equals 16 residues. Germline V lookup: CDR1 LGHNA, CDR2 YSLEER. Trimming took off 0 bases at V and 1 base at J, with 11 bases between the two ends. CDR3 in amino acids: CASSQEWGDRTDTQYF. CDR3 in DNA: TGCGCCAGCAGCCAAGAGTGGGGGGACCGCACAGATACGCAGTATTTT.

CDR3: CASSSYLTLIYEQYF. Here the CDR3 DNA reads TGTGCCAGCAGCTCTTACTTGACTTTAATCTACGAGCAGTACTTC. The chain couples TRBV5-6 to TRBJ2-7; D remains ambiguous. The germline V gene encodes CDR1 SGHDT and CDR2 YYEEEE. The CDR3 extends over 15 amino acids. Trimming shortened V by 3 bases and J by 3 bases, and 16 bases separated the two germline ends. The variable domain in full, with the rest retrieved from reference TRBV5-6 and TRBJ2-7, is DAGVTQSPTHLIKTRGQQVTLRCSPKSGHDTVSWYQQALGQGPQFIFQYYEEEERQRGNFPDRFSGHQFPNYSSELNVNALLLGDSALYLCASSSYLTLIYEQYFGPGTRLTVT.

This clone came up once. The rearrangement uses TRBV29-1 and TRBJ1-2; perhaps TRBD1 as D (6 bases). The V end lost 0 bases, the J end lost 7 bases, and 12 bases lay between the germline ends. Germline lookup yields CDR1 SQVTM and CDR2 ANQGSEA. The length of the CDR3 is 13 residues. CDR3 sequence (DNA): TGCAGCGTTGAAGAATGGGTAGGGGGTGGCTACACCTTC. It is translated as CSVEEWVGGGYTF.